This is a list of T cell receptor beta chains from one sample in a study of CD8 T cells in Susac syndrome. MiXCR, applied by TCRdb to the immunoSEQ multiplex PCR reads, yields one record per CDR3 protein. Among about 200,000 distinct CDR3 sequences, approximately 93% were seen once, and the ten largest hold 0.1%. Sequenced sample: CD4+ T cells from PBMCs. The receptor set was obtained from a human donor in good health. Each CDR3 is given with its conserved first and last residue. D genes are given only for firm matches. Expanded clones get a size class; other rows say once, few or many, or leave the size out.

CASSITRTGLETQYF	TGTGCCAGTAGTATCACCCGGACAGGGTTGGAGACCCAGTACTTC	TRBD1	TRBJ2-5	NA	TRBV19
CAISESGVNTEAFF	TGTGCCATCAGTGAGTCGGGGGTTAACACTGAAGCTTTCTTT	NA	TRBJ1-1	NA	TRBV10-3
CASSGHPHFVLDEQYF	TGTGCCAGCAGCGGGCACCCTCATTTCGTGTTAGACGAGCAGTACTTC	NA	TRBJ2-7	NA	TRBV3-1
CASSVGGNPGANVLTF	TGTGCCAGCAGCGTAGGAGGGAACCCTGGGGCCAACGTCCTGACTTTC	NA	TRBJ2-6	NA	TRBV9
CASSRTINTGELFF	TGTGCCAGCAGCCGGACAATAAACACCGGGGAGCTGTTTTTT	NA	TRBJ2-2	NA	TRBV7-3
CASSSSGTGVNEQFF	TGCGCCAGCAGCTCATCCGGGACAGGGGTCAATGAGCAGTTCTTC	TRBD1	TRBJ2-1	NA	TRBV5-1
CAWGWAGTGRNEQYF	TGTGCCTGGGGATGGGCAGGGACAGGGAGAAACGAGCAGTACTTC	TRBD1	TRBJ2-7	once	TRBV30
CASSPRDGNQPQHF	TGTGCCAGCAGCCCCCGGGACGGCAATCAGCCCCAGCATTTT	NA	TRBJ1-5	NA	TRBV7-9
CASSLVQGVGGYTF	TGTGCCAGCAGTTTAGTACAGGGGGTGGGTGGCTACACCTTC	TRBD1	TRBJ1-2	NA	TRBV27
CASSSRLAGGKSASTDTQYF	TGCGCCAGCAGCTCCCGACTAGCGGGGGGGAAGAGTGCCAGCACAGATACGCAGTATTTT	TRBD2	TRBJ2-3	NA	TRBV5-1
CASSPTGKGNEKLFF	TGTGCCAGCAGTCCGACCGGGAAAGGGAATGAAAAACTGTTTTTT	NA	TRBJ1-4	NA	TRBV6-2/TRBV6-3
CSVLGQGAYQETQYF	TGCAGCGTACTCGGGCAGGGGGCGTACCAAGAGACCCAGTACTTC	TRBD1	TRBJ2-5	NA	TRBV29-1
CASSFNSGTGIETQYF	TGTGCCAGCAGTTTCAATTCCGGGACAGGGATAGAGACCCAGTACTTC	TRBD1	TRBJ2-5	NA	TRBV28
CASTATGGPSYNEQFF	TGTGCCAGTACTGCGACCGGGGGGCCGTCCTACAATGAGCAGTTCTTC	NA	TRBJ2-1	once	TRBV19
CASTPDGPGTQYF	TGTGCCAGCACCCCCGACGGTCCGGGTACGCAGTATTTT	NA	TRBJ2-3	NA	TRBV6-2/TRBV6-3
CASSYSGGQYEAFF	TGCGCCAGCAGCTATAGTGGCGGCCAGTACGAAGCTTTCTTT	NA	TRBJ1-1	once	TRBV5-1
CASTDLGNEEQYF	TGTGCCAGCACGGACCTGGGCAACGAGGAGCAGTACTTC	NA	TRBJ2-7	NA	TRBV6-6
CASSQGRTGTEGTNEKLFF	TGTGCCAGCAGCCAAGGTCGGACAGGCACCGAGGGAACTAATGAAAAACTGTTTTTT	TRBD1	TRBJ1-4	NA	TRBV14
CASSYSGLFQEQFF	TGTGCCAGCAGTTACTCCGGACTGTTTCAAGAGCAGTTCTTC	NA	TRBJ2-1	NA	TRBV6-6
CASSTAGTGGDTQYF	TGCGCCAGCAGCACGGCCGGGACAGGGGGCGATACGCAGTATTTT	TRBD1	TRBJ2-3	NA	TRBV4-1
CASSSTQGVGEKLFF	TGTGCCAGCAGTTCCACACAGGGTGTGGGTGAAAAACTGTTTTTT	NA	TRBJ1-4	NA	TRBV6-5
CASSLGGTGLAHGYTF	TGTGCCAGCAGTCTAGGGGGAACCGGGCTCGCTCATGGCTACACCTTC	NA	TRBJ1-2	NA	TRBV27